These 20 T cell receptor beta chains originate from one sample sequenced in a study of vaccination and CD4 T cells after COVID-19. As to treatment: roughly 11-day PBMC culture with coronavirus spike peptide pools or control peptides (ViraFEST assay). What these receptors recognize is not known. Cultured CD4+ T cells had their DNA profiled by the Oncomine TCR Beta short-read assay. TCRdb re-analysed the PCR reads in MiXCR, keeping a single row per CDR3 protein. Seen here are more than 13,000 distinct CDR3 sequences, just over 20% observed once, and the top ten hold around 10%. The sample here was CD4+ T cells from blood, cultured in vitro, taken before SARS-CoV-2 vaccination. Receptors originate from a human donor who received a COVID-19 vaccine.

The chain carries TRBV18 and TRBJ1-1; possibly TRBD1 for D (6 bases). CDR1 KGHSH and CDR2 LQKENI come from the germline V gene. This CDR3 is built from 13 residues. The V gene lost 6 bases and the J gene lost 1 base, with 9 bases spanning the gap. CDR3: CASSRQENTEAFF. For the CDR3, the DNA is TGTGCCAGCTCGCGACAGGAGAACACTGAAGCTTTCTTT.

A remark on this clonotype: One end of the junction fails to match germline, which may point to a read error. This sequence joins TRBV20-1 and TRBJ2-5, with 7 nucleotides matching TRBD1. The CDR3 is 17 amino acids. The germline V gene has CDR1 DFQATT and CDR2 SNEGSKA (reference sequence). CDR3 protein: CGARDPPSTGVGETQYF. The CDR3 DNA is TGCGGTGCTAGAGATCCGCCGTCAACAGGGGTGGGGGAGACCCAGTACTTC.

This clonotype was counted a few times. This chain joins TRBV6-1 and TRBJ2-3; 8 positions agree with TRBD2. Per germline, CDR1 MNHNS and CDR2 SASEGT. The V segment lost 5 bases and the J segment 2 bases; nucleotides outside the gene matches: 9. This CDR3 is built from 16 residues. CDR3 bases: TGTGCCAGCAGTCCGGAAGCGGGGGTACTCACAGATACGCAGTATTTT. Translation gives CASSPEAGVLTDTQYF.

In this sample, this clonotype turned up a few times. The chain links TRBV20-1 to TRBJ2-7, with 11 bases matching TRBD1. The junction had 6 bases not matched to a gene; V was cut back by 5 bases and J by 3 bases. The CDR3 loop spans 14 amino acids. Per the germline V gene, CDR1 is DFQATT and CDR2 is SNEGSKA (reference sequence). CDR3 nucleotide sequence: TGCAGTGCTGTATGGGGGACAGGGGGCTACGAGCAGTACTTC. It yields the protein CSAVWGTGGYEQYF.

DNA for the CDR3: TGCGCCAGCAGGACAGGGTCTGGAAACACCATATATTTT. Translated: CASRTGSGNTIYF. The V and J genes are TRBV10-2 and TRBJ1-3, with TRBD1 matching 7 bases. This CDR3 comprises 13 residues. V shed 6 bases, J shed 1 base, and the junction held 0 bases outside the gene matches. The germline V gene has CDR1 WSHSY and CDR2 SAAADI.

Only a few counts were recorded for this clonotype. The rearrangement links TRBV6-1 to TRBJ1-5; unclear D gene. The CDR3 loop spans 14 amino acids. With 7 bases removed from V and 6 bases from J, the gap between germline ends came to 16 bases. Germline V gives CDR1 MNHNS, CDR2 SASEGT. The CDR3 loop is CASITPGQSQPQHF. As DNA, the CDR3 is TGTGCCAGCATTACGCCCGGGCAGAGTCAGCCCCAGCATTTT.

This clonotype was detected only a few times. CDR3 DNA sequence: TGTGCCAGCAGCTTAGTGAGGACGGGAAATGAAAAACTGTTTTTT. This translates into CASSLVRTGNEKLFF. The V gene is TRBV7-8, the J gene TRBJ1-4; unclear D gene. The germline V gene encodes CDR1 SGHVS and CDR2 FQNEAQ. The CDR3 consists of 15 residues. Trimming cost V 1 base and J 5 bases, with 11 bases left between them.

Here the CDR3 reads CASSLAGDGQPQHF. For the CDR3, the DNA is TGCGCCAGCAGCTTGGCAGGGGACGGTCAGCCCCAGCATTTT. J is TRBJ1-5 and V is TRBV5-1, with D possibly matching TRBD1 (6 bases). Between the trimmed V and J ends, which lost 0 bases and 6 bases, there was a span of 10 bases. The germline gives CDR1 SGHRS, CDR2 YFSETQ. The CDR3 runs 14 residues.

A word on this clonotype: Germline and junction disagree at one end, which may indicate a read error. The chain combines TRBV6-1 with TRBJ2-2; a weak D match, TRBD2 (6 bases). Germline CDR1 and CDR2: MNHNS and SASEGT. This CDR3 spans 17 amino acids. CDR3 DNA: TGTGCCAGCAGATCCCTACCCGGGACTTGGAACACCGGGGAGCTGGTTTTT. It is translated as CASRSLPGTWNTGELVF.

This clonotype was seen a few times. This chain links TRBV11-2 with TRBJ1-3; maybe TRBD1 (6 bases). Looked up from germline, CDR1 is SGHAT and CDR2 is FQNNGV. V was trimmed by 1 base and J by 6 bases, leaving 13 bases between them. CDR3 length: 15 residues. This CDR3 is CASSLVQGRTNTIYF. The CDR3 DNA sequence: TGTGCCAGCAGCTTAGTACAGGGTCGAACAAACACCATATATTTT.

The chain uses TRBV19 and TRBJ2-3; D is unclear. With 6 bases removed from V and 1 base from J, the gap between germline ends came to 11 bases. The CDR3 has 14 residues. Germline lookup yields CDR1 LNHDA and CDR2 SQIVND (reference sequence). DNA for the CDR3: TGTGCCAGTAGACTGACCCGGGGCACAGATACGCAGTATTTT. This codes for CASRLTRGTDTQYF. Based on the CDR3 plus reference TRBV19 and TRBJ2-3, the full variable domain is DGGITQSPKYLFRKEGQNVTLSCEQNLNHDAMYWYRQDPGQGLRLIYYSQIVNDFQKGDIAEGYSVSREKKESFPLTVTSAQKNPTAFYLCASRLTRGTDTQYFGPGTRLTVL.

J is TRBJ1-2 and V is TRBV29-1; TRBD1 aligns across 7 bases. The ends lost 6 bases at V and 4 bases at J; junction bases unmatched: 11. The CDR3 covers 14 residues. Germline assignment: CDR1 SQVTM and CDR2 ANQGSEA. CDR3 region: CSVDPQGFSYGYTF. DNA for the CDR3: TGCAGCGTCGACCCACAGGGGTTCAGCTATGGCTACACCTTC.

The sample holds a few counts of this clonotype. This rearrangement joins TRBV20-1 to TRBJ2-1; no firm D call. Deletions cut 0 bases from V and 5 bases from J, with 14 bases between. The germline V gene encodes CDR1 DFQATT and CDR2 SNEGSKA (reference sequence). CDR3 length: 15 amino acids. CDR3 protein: CSARDYRLLNNEQFF. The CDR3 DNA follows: TGCAGTGCTAGAGATTACAGACTCCTGAACAATGAGCAGTTCTTC.

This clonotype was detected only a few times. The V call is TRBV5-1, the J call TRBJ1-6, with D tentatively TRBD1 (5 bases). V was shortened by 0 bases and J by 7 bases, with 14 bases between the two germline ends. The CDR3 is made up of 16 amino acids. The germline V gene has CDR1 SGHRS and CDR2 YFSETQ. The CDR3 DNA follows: TGCGCCAGCAGCTTGGTTTTTAGGGGCCTCAATTCACCCCTCCACTTT. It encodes CASSLVFRGLNSPLHF.

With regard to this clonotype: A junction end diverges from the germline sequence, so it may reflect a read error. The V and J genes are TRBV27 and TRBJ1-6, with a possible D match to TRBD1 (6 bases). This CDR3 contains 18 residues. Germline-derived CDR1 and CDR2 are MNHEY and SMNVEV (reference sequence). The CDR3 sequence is CAGSWKGGGSSYNSPLHF. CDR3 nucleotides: TGTGCCGGCAGCTGGAAAGGAGGGGGGAGCTCCTATAATTCACCCCTCCACTTT.

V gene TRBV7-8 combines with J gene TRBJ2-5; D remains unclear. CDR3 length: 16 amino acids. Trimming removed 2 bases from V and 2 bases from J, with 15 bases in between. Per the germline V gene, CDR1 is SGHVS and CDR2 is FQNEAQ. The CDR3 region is CASSLIGRAPQETQYF. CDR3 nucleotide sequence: TGTGCCAGCAGCTTAATCGGAAGAGCGCCTCAAGAGACCCAGTACTTC.

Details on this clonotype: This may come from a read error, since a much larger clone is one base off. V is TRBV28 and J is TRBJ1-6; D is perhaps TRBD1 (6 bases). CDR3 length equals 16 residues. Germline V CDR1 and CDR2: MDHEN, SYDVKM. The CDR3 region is CVSSPQTGGDNSPLHF. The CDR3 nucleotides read TGTGTCAGCAGTCCCCAGACAGGCGGGGATAATTCACCCCTCCACTTT.

DNA of the CDR3: TGCAGTGTTAAGAAGGGCGGCGGCACTGAAGCTTTCTTT. Residues: CSVKKGGGTEAFF. The chain combines TRBV20-1 with TRBJ1-1; no firm D call. Germline loops: CDR1 DFQATT, CDR2 SNEGSKA (reference sequence). This CDR3 is 13 amino acids long. V dropped 7 bases and J dropped 4 bases, with 16 bases sitting between them.

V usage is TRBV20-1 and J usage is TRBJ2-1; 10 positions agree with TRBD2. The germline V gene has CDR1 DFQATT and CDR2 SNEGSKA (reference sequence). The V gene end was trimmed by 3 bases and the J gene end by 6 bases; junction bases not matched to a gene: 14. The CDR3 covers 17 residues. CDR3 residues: CSASFPSGGRGSNEQFF. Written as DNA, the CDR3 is TGCAGTGCTAGCTTTCCTAGCGGGGGCCGGGGAAGCAATGAGCAGTTCTTC.

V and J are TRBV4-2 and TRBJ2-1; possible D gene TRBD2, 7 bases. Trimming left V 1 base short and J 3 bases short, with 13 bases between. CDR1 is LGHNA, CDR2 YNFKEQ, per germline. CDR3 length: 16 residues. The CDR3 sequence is CASSQVGGGLYNEQFF. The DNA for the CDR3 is TGTGCCAGCAGCCAAGTGGGAGGGGGGCTCTACAATGAGCAGTTCTTC.